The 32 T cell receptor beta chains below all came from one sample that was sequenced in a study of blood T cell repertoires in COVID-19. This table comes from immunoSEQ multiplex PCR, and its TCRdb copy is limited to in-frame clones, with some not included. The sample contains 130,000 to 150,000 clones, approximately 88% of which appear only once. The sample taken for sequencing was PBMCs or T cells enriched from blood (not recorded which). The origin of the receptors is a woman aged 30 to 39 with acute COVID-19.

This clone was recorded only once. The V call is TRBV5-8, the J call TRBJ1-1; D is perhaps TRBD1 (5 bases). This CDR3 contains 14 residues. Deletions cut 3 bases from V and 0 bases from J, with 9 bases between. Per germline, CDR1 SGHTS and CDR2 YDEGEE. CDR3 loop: CASSSGLLNTEAFF. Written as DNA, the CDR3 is TGTGCCAGCAGCTCGGGACTGCTGAACACTGAAGCTTTCTTT. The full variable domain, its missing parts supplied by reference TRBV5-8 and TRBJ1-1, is EAGVTQSPTHLIKTRGQQATLRCSPISGHTSVYWYQQALGLGLQFLLWYDEGEERNRGNFPPRFSGRQFPNYSSELNVNALELEDSALYLCASSSGLLNTEAFFGQGTRLTVV.

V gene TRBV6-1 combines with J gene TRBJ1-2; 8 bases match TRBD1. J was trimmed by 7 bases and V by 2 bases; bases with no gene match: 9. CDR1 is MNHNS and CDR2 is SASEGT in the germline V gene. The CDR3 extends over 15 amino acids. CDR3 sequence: CASSERAGGAFGYTF. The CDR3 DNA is TGTGCCAGCAGTGAACGGGCAGGGGGCGCGTTTGGCTACACCTTC.

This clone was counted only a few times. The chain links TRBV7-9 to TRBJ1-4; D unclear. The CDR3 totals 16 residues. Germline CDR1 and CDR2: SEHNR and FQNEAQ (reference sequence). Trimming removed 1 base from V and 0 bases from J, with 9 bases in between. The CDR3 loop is CASSLGGYATNEKLFF. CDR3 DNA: TGTGCCAGCAGCTTAGGAGGTTATGCAACTAATGAAAAACTGTTTTTT. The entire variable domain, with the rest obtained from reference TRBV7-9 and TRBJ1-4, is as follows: DTGVSQNPRHKITKRGQNVTFRCDPISEHNRLYWYRQTLGQGPEFLTYFQNEAQLEKSRLLSDRFSAERPKGSFSTLEIQRTEQGDSAMYLCASSLGGYATNEKLFFGSGTQLSVL.

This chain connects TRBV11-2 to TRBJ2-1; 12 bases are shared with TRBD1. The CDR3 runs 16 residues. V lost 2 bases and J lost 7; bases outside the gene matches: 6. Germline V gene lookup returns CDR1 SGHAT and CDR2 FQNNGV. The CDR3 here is CASSLLAGQGANEQFF. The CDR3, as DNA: TGTGCCAGCAGCTTATTGGCGGGACAGGGGGCGAATGAGCAGTTCTTC.

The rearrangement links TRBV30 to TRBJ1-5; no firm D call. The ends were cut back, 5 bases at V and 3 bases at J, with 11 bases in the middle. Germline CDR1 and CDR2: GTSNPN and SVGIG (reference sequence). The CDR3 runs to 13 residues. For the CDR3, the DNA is TGTGCCTGGTCCACTGACTACAATCAGCCCCAGCATTTT. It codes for CAWSTDYNQPQHF.

CDR3 coding DNA: TGTGCCAGCAGCTTAGCAGGGGGCCTTGGGGAAAAACTGTTTTTT. Residues: CASSLAGGLGEKLFF. The chain links TRBV7-6 to TRBJ1-4, with 7 bases matching TRBD1. The CDR3 consists of 15 residues. Germline V gives CDR1 SGHVS, CDR2 FNYEAQ. V was pared by 0 bases and J by 8 bases, with 6 bases of the junction left unmatched.

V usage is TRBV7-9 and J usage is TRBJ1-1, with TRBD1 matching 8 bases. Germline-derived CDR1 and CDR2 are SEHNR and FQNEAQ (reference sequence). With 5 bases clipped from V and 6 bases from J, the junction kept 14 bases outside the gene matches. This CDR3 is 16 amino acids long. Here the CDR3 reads CASSPRPGQDFSEAFF. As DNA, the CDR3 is TGTGCCAGCAGCCCCAGACCGGGACAGGATTTCTCTGAAGCTTTCTTT. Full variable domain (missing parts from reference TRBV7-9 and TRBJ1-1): DTGVSQNPRHKITKRGQNVTFRCDPISEHNRLYWYRQTLGQGPEFLTYFQNEAQLEKSRLLSDRFSAERPKGSFSTLEIQRTEQGDSAMYLCASSPRPGQDFSEAFFGQGTRLTVV.

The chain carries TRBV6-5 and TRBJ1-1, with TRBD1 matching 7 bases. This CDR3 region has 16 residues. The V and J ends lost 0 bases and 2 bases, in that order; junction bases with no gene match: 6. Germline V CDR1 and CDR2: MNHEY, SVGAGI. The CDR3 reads CASSYSGGRLNTEAFF. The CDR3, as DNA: TGTGCCAGCAGTTACTCAGGGGGCCGGCTTAACACTGAAGCTTTCTTT.

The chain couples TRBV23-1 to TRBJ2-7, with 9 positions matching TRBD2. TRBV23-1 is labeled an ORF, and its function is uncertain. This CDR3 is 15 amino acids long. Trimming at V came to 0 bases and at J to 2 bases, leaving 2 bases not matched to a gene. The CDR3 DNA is TGCGCCAGCAGTCAATCTGCGGGAGGGCCCTACGAGCAGTACTTC. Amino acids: CASSQSAGGPYEQYF.

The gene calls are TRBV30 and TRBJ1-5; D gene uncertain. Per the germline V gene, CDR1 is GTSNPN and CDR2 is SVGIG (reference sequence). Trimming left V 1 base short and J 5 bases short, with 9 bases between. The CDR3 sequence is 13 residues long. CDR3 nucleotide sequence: TGTGCCTGGAGTGAGGGAGGGTATCAGCCCCAGCATTTT. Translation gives CAWSEGGYQPQHF. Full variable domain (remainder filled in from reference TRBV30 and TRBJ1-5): SQTIHQWPATLVQPVGSPLSLECTVEGTSNPNLYWYRQAAGRGLQLLFYSVGIGQISSEVPQNLSASRPQDRQFILSSKKLLLSDSGFYLCAWSEGGYQPQHFGDGTRLSIL.

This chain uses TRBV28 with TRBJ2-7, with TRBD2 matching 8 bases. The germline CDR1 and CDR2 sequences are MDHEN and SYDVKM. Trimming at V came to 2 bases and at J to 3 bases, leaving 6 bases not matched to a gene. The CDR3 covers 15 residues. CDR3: CASSLGGTSRYEQYF. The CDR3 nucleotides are TGTGCCAGCAGTTTAGGGGGGACTAGTCGCTACGAGCAGTACTTC.

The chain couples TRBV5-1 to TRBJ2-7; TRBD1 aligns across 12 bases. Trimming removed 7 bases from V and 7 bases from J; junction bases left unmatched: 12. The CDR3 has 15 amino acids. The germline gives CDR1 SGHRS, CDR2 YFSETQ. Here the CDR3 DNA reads TGCGCCAGCGGGGTAGGGACAGGGGGCGCGGGAGAGCAGTACTTC. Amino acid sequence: CASGVGTGGAGEQYF. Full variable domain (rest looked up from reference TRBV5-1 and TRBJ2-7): KAGVTQTPRYLIKTRGQQVTLSCSPISGHRSVSWYQQTPGQGLQFLFEYFSETQRNKGNFPGRFSGRQFSNSRSEMNVSTLELGDSALYLCASGVGTGGAGEQYFGPGTRLTVT.

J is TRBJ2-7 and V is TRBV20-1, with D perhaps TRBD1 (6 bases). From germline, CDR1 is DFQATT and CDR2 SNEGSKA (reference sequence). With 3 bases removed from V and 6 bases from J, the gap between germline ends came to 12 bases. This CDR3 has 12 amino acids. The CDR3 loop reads CSASFQGSEQYF. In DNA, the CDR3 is TGCAGTGCTAGTTTTCAGGGGTCCGAGCAGTACTTC.

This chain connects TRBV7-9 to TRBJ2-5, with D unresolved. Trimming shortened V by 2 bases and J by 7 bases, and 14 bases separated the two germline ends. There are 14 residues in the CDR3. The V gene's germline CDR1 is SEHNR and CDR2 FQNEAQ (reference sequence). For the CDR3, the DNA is TGTGCCAGCAGCTTACCCTACCTAGAAGCGACCCAGTACTTC. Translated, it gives CASSLPYLEATQYF.

The CDR3 region is CASSRLAGVTYEQYF. The CDR3 DNA follows: TGTGCCAGCAGCCGACTAGCGGGAGTTACCTACGAGCAGTACTTC. The chain recombines TRBV6-2 or TRBV6-3 with TRBJ2-7; 12 bases align to TRBD2. The germline CDR1 and CDR2 sequences are MNHEY and SVGEGT. The J segment lost 2 bases and the V segment lost 6 bases, leaving 5 bases of the junction unmatched. The CDR3 sequence is 15 residues long.

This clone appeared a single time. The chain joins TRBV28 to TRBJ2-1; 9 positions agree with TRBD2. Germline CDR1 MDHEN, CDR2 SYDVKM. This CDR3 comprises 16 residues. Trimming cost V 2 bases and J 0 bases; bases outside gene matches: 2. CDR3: CASSLLAGPSYNEQFF. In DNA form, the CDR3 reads TGTGCCAGCAGTTTACTAGCGGGGCCCTCCTACAATGAGCAGTTCTTC.

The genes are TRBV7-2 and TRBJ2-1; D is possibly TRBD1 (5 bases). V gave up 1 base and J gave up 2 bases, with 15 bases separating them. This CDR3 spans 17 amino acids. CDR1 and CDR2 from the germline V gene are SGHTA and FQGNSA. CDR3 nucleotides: TGTGCCAGCAGCTTAGGCGCAGGGCGAGAAGCCTACAATGAGCAGTTCTTC. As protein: CASSLGAGREAYNEQFF.

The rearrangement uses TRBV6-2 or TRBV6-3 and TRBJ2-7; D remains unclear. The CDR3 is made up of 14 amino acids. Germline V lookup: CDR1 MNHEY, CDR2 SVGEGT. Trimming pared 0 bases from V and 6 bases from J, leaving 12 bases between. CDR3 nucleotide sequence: TGTGCCAGCAGTTACTCGCGGAGAGAGAGCGAGCAGTACTTC. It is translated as CASSYSRRESEQYF.

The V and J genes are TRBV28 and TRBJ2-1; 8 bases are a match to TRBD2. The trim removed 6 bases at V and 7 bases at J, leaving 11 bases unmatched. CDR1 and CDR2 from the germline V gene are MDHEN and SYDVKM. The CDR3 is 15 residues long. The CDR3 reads CASSSPSGSINEQFF. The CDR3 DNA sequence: TGTGCCAGCAGCTCTCCCAGCGGGAGTATTAATGAGCAGTTCTTC.

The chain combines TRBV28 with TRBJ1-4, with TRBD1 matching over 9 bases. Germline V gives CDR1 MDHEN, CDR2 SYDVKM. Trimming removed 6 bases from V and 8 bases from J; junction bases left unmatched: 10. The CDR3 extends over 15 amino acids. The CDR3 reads CASRTSPGQGEKLFF. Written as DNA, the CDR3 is TGTGCCAGCAGAACATCCCCGGGACAGGGCGAAAAACTGTTTTTT.

The DNA of the CDR3 is TGTGCCTGGAGTAGAAAACAGGGGGCGGATGAGCAGTACTTC. Protein: CAWSRKQGADEQYF. The V and J genes are TRBV30 and TRBJ2-7, with 9 positions matching TRBD1. Germline V gene lookup returns CDR1 GTSNPN and CDR2 SVGIG (reference sequence). With V trimmed by 2 bases and J by 7 bases, 9 bases remained unmatched. CDR3 length equals 14 residues. The variable domain in full, completed from reference TRBV30 and TRBJ2-7, reads SQTIHQWPATLVQPVGSPLSLECTVEGTSNPNLYWYRQAAGRGLQLLFYSVGIGQISSEVPQNLSASRPQDRQFILSSKKLLLSDSGFYLCAWSRKQGADEQYFGPGTRLTVT.

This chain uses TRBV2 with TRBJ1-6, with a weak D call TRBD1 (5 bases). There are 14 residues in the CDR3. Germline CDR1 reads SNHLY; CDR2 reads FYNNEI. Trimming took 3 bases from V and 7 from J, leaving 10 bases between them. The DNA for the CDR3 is TGTGCCAGCAGTGATCAGGGTCTGAATTCACCCCTCCACTTT. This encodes CASSDQGLNSPLHF.

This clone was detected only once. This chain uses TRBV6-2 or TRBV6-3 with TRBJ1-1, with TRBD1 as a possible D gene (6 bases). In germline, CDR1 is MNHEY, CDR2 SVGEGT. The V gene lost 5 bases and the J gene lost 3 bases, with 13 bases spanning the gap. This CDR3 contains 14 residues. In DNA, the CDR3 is TGTGCCAGCAGTCAACAGGGAGAATACACTGAAGCTTTCTTT. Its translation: CASSQQGEYTEAFF.

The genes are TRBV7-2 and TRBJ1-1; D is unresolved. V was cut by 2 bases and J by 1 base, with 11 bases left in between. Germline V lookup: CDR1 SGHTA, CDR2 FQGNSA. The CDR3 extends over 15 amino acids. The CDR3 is CASSLFVGGNTEAFF. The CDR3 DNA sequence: TGTGCCAGCAGCTTATTTGTGGGAGGGAACACTGAAGCTTTCTTT.

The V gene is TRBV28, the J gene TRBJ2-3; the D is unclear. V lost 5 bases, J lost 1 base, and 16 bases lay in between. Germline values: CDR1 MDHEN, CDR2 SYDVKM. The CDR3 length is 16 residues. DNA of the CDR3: TGTGCCAGCAGTGACCACAGAGTTTGGGGCACAGATACGCAGTATTTT. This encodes CASSDHRVWGTDTQYF. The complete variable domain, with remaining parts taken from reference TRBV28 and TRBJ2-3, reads DVKVTQSSRYLVKRTGEKVFLECVQDMDHENMFWYRQDPGLGLRLIYFSYDVKMKEKGDIPEGYSVSREKKERFSLILESASTNQTSMYLCASSDHRVWGTDTQYFGPGTRLTVL.

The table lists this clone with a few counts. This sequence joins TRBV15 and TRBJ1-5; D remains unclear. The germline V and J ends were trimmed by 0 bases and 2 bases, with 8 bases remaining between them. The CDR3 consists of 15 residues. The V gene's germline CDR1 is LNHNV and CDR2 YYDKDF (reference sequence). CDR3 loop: CATSRETPGNQPQHF. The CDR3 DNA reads TGTGCCACCAGCAGAGAGACACCGGGCAATCAGCCCCAGCATTTT. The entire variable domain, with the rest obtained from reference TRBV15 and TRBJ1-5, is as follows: DAMVIQNPRYQVTQFGKPVTLSCSQTLNHNVMYWYQQKSSQAPKLLFHYYDKDFNNEADTPDNFQSRRPNTSFCFLDIRSPGLGDTAMYLCATSRETPGNQPQHFGDGTRLSIL.

For the CDR3, the DNA is TGCAGCGTGCGACTAGCGGGATATGAGCAGTTCTTC. The encoded protein is CSVRLAGYEQFF. The rearrangement uses TRBV29-1 and TRBJ2-1; TRBD2 matches 11 bases. The CDR3 is 12 amino acids. Germline V gene data show CDR1 as SQVTM and CDR2 as ANQGSEA. J lost 8 bases, V lost 6 bases, and 3 bases had no gene match.

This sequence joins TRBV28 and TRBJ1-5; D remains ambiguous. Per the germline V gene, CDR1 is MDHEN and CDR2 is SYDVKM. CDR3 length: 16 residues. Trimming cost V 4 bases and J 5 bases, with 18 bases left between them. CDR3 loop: CASSSVAWGGDQPQHF. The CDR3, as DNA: TGTGCCAGCAGTTCAGTCGCCTGGGGAGGCGATCAGCCCCAGCATTTT.

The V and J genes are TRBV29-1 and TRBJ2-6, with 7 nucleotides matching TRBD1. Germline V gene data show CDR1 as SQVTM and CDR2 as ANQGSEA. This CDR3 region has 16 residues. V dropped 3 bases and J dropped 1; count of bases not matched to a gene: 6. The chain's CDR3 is CSVELDRESGANVLTF. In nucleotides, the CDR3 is TGCAGCGTTGAGCTCGACAGGGAATCTGGGGCCAACGTCCTGACTTTC.

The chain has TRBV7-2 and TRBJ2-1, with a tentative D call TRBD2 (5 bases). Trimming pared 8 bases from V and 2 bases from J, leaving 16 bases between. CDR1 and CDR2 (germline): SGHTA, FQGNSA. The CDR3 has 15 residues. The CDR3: CASGRLEAPYNEQFF. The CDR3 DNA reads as TGTGCCAGCGGCCGGCTGGAGGCCCCCTACAATGAGCAGTTCTTC.

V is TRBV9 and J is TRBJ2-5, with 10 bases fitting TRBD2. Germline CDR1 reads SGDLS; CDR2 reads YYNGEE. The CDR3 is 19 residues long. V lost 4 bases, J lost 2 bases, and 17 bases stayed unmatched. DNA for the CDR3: TGTGCCAGCAGCCCGCTGACTAGCGGGTATCAAGCTTATCAAGAGACCCAGTACTTC. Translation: CASSPLTSGYQAYQETQYF. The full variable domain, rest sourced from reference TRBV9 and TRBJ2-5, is DSGVTQTPKHLITATGQRVTLRCSPRSGDLSVYWYQQSLDQGLQFLIQYYNGEERAKGNILERFSAQQFPDLHSELNLSSLELGDSALYFCASSPLTSGYQAYQETQYFGPGTRLLVL.

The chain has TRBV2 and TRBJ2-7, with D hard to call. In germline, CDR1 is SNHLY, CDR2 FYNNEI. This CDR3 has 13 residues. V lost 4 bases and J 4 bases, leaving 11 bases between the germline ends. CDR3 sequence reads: CASSVRRIYEQYF. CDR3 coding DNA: TGTGCCAGCAGTGTACGCAGGATATACGAGCAGTACTTC.